This T cell receptor beta chain was found in a study of blood T cell repertoires in COVID-19. Authors' data handling: Nucleated cell number was recorded as an estimate derived from reference gene primer amplification. Libraries were prepared by immunoSEQ multiplex PCR; TCRdb keeps only in-frame clonotypes and omits some of them. V, J and clone size were drawn from that table, and D and trimming were deduced from the DNA. The sample yields 200,000 to 250,000 clones, 70% to 90% seen once. V dropped 1 base and J dropped 4; count of bases not matched to a gene: 6. This CDR3 region has 16 residues. Germline-derived CDR1 and CDR2 are SGHTA and FQGNSA. Membership in each cohort depended on participant-reported clinical history.

The genes are TRBV7-2 and TRBJ2-1; 8 bases agree with TRBD2. The source material was PBMCs or T cells enriched from blood (not recorded which). The clonotype comes from a man between 25 and 39 years old who had recovered from COVID-19. CDR3 region: CASSLGPSGGYNEQFF. DNA of the CDR3: TGTGCCAGCAGCTTAGGTCCAAGCGGGGGATACAATGAGCAGTTCTTC.